These T cell receptor beta chains were read from a single sample in a study of tumor and adjacent non-tumor tissue in lung cancer. TCRdb recomputed calls from the multiplex PCR reads with MiXCR, one row per CDR3 protein. The table has 100,000 or so distinct CDR3 sequences, 50% to 70% seen once. What was sequenced was distant non-tumor lung tissue. The receptors come from a man aged 25 to 40 with non-small cell lung cancer. The CDR3 runs from the conserved cysteine through the conserved F or W. The D gene is left open where the match is weak. A clone size is listed for some rows: how often the clone was seen (once, few, many), or a class if it is expanded.

clone_size | j_call | d_call | v_call | cdr3_aa | cdr3_nt
once | TRBJ2-7 | - | TRBV4-1 | CTSSQDRWSSYEQYF | TGCACCAGCAGCCAAGACCGCTGGTCCTCCTACGAGCAATACTTC
- | TRBJ2-3 | TRBD1 | TRBV11-3 | CASSSDVGQGGGKQYF | TGTGCCAGCAGCTCGGATGTGGGACAGGGGGGCGGTAAGCAGTATTTT
few | TRBJ2-1 | TRBD2 | TRBV11-2 | CASSPEAGGVEQFF | TGTGCCAGCAGCCCGGAAGCGGGGGGGGTTGAGCAGTTCTTC
- | TRBJ1-1 | TRBD1 | TRBV29-1 | CSVEVSTGVRGTASF | TGCAGCGTTGAAGTATCTACCGGGGTCAGGGGGACAGCTTCCTTT
- | TRBJ1-6 | - | TRBV4-3 | CASSQHFDRSYNSPLHF | TGCGCCAGCAGCCAGCACTTTGACAGATCCTATAATTCACCCCTCCACTTT
- | TRBJ1-2 | - | TRBV6-5 | CASSYSVRGCYGYTF | TGTGCCAGCAGTTACTCGGTCAGAGGATGCTATGGCTACACTTTC
- | TRBJ2-3 | TRBD1 | TRBV20-1 | CSARDMQGETDTQYF | TGCAGTGCTAGAGATATGCAGGGGGAGACAGACACGCAGTATTTT
- | TRBJ2-1 | - | TRBV12-3/TRBV12-4 | CASNRLTGAGDEQFF | TGTGCCAGCAATAGATTAACGGGAGCCGGCGATGAGCAGTTCTTC
once | TRBJ2-5 | - | TRBV11-2 | CTSSLDWVGEIQYF | TGTACCAGCAGCTTAGATTGGGTGGGAGAGATCCAGTACTTC
- | TRBJ1-6 | - | TRBV11-2 | CTSSLDHGPTPLHF | TGTACCAGCAGCTTAGATCACGGACCCACACCCCTCCACTTT
- | TRBJ2-7 | - | TRBV11-2 | CASSFRPVCEQYF | TGTGCCAGTAGCTTCCGTCCCGTGTGTGAGCAGTACTTC
many | TRBJ1-2 | - | TRBV4-3 | CASSQGATQGGYGYTF | TGCGCCAGCAGCCAAGGTGCGACACAGGGAGGTTATGGCTACACCTTC
- | TRBJ2-1 | - | TRBV11-2 | CVSIPRGGGGINEQFF | TGTGTCAGCATCCCAAGGGGGGGAGGTGGGATAAATGAGCAGTTCTTC
- | TRBJ2-5 | TRBD2 | TRBV5-1 | CASSLGIKAASGGSQETQYF | TGCGCCAGCAGCTTGGGAATCAAGGCCGCTAGCGGGGGCTCCCAAGAGACTCAGTACTTC
- | TRBJ2-5 | TRBD2 | TRBV6-5 | CASSYSLAGLQETQYF | TGTGCCAGTAGTTACTCCCTAGCGGGATTACAAGAGACCCAGTACTTC
- | TRBJ2-3 | - | TRBV11-3 | CASSSHGSGTVTQYF | TGTGCCAGCAGCTCACATGGTTCTGGCACAGTTACGCAGTATTTT
once | TRBJ2-5 | - | TRBV6-5 | CASRGTGTSGETKYF | TGTGCCAGCAGGGGGACCGGGACAAGTGGGGAGACCAAGTACTTC
many | TRBJ2-7 | - | TRBV20-1 | CSALQPPYEQYF | TGCAGTGCTCTACAGCCTCCCTACGAGCAGTACTTC
- | TRBJ2-7 | - | TRBV4-2 | CASSNIWDSYEQYF | TGTGCCAGCAGCAACATATGGGACTCCTACGAGCAGTACTTC
medium-sized | TRBJ2-3 | - | TRBV20-1 | CSANMRGKGTDTQYF | TGCAGTGCTAACATGAGGGGGAAGGGTACAGATACGCAGTATTTT
- | TRBJ2-7 | - | TRBV11-3 | CPSRAGHSSYERYF | TGTCCCAGCAGGGCGGGACACAGCTCCTACGAGCGGTACTTC
- | TRBJ2-7 | - | TRBV11-3 | CTSSSRDGTYEQYF | TGTACCAGCAGCTCGCGGGATGGAACCTACGAGCAGTACTTC
- | TRBJ1-2 | - | TRBV12-3/TRBV12-4 | CASSLDLLNGYTF | TGTGCCAGCAGTTTGGACCTACTGAATGGCTACACCTTC
- | TRBJ2-3 | - | TRBV24-1 | CATTTEGYTDTQYF | TGTGCCACCACTACCGAGGGGTACACAGATACGCAGTATTTT
many | TRBJ2-3 | TRBD2 | TRBV20-1 | CSAPRGGAYTDTQYF | TGCAGTGCTCCCCGGGGGGGGGCCTACACAGATACGCAGTATTTT
- | TRBJ1-6 | - | TRBV6-5 | CANSCSPAYNSPLHF | TGTGCCAACAGTTGCTCACCAGCCTATAATTCACCCCTCCACTTT